The rows below give T cell receptor beta chains drawn from one sample of a study of shared T cell receptors in the human thymus. Profiled with immunoSEQ multiplex PCR; TCRdb holds only in-frame clones, not every one. Here the sample spans 630,000 or so clones, more than 70% being singletons. These same data were also listed under a study on human thymus T cells.

Sequencing used thymocytes. The receptor source for this set is a boy under two years old with a congenital heart defect. The CDR3 runs from the conserved cysteine through the conserved F or W. A D gene is named only where the DNA matches it firmly. Expanded clones are given a class, and other clones once, few, many or no size at all.

cdr3_nt cdr3_aa clone_size j_call d_call v_call
TGTGCCAGCAGCGTGGGACTCCGTACCTACGAGCAGTACTTC CASSVGLRTYEQYF - TRBJ2-7 - TRBV13
TGTGCCAGTAGTGCCCGACAGGGGGACACTGAAGCTTTCTTT CASSARQGDTEAFF - TRBJ1-1 TRBD1 TRBV19
TGTGCCAGTAGACCCAAATATTGGCCGGCGGGTTCACCCCTCCACTTT CASRPKYWPAGSPLHF - TRBJ1-6 - TRBV27
TGTGCCAGCAGTGCTTTGCGGGAGAATCCCGGGGAGCTGTTTTTT CASSALRENPGELFF - TRBJ2-2 TRBD2 TRBV27
TGTGCCAGCAGCTTAGAGGGACAGGGCGGCAGAAAACTGTTTTTT CASSLEGQGGRKLFF - TRBJ1-4 TRBD1 TRBV11-2
TGTGCCAGCAGTTCGAACCGGGACAGGGTCTCCTACGAGCAGTACTTC CASSSNRDRVSYEQYF - TRBJ2-7 TRBD1 TRBV28
TGCGCCAGCAGCCAAGGTAGGACTAGATCGGATACGCAGTATTTT CASSQGRTRSDTQYF - TRBJ2-3 TRBD2 TRBV4-1
TGTGCCTGGAGTACCGGACAGACCGATCAGCCCCAGCATTTT CAWSTGQTDQPQHF - TRBJ1-5 - TRBV30
TGTGCCAGCAGCTTAGCGTGCTGGCTAGCGGGCTCCTACGAGCAGTACTTC CASSLACWLAGSYEQYF - TRBJ2-7 TRBD2 TRBV7-2
TGTGCCAGCAGCGCCTTTCTCAGGGGCTTAACCATTACTTCCGATTCGTGCAATCAGCCCCAGCATTTT CASSAFLRGLTITSDSCNQPQHF - TRBJ1-5 - TRBV9
TGCAGCGTTGAAGGGCGCGGGACAGGGCTACCCTTTGAAGCTTTCTTT CSVEGRGTGLPFEAFF - TRBJ1-1 TRBD1 TRBV29-1
TGCGCCAGCAGCATCAGAGGCCCTCAAAGCACAGATACGCAGTATTTT CASSIRGPQSTDTQYF - TRBJ2-3 - TRBV4-3
TGTGCCAGCAGCCAATATGGCGGGATAGCGGGAGACACCGGGGAGCTGTTTTTT CASSQYGGIAGDTGELFF few TRBJ2-2 TRBD2 TRBV16
TGTGCCAGCAGGGCGGGGGTGAATGATCCCGGTTCCTACGAGCAGTACTTC CASRAGVNDPGSYEQYF - TRBJ2-7 TRBD2 TRBV27
TGTGCCAGCAGCTTAACGGGCCCGGGGTATGGCTACACCTTC CASSLTGPGYGYTF - TRBJ1-2 - TRBV7-2
TGTGCCACCAGCAGAGATTTTGACAGGGCTCTAGACATTCAGTACTTC CATSRDFDRALDIQYF - TRBJ2-4 TRBD1 TRBV15
TGTGCCAGCACCCGAACCGGGACAGCTTCCTACGAGCAGTACTTC CASTRTGTASYEQYF - TRBJ2-7 TRBD1 TRBV6-5
TGTGCCAGCAGCCAAGTACCGGGACAGGGCGCAGATACGCAGTATTTT CASSQVPGQGADTQYF - TRBJ2-3 TRBD1 TRBV4-2
TGTGCCAGCAGACTTTATCGGACACAGTACTTC CASRLYRTQYF - TRBJ2-7 - TRBV28
TGCGCCAGCAGCCAAGCACTAGCGGGGGGTGGTGGGACCCAGTACTTC CASSQALAGGGGTQYF - TRBJ2-5 TRBD2 TRBV4-3
TGTGCCAGCAGCTGTCTCGACAGGGCTGAAGCTTTCTTT CASSCLDRAEAFF - TRBJ1-1 TRBD1 TRBV7-9
TGTGCCAGCAGGGAAACCCCCTATACAGGGAAGGGTGAAGCTTTCTTT CASRETPYTGKGEAFF - TRBJ1-1 - TRBV6-4
TGTGCCAGCAGCTTAGCCGGTAACAGGGGGAGAATCTACGAGCAGTACTTC CASSLAGNRGRIYEQYF - TRBJ2-7 TRBD1 TRBV11-2
TGCGCCAGCAGCCAAGGGGTCTCGCGAGGGGGTCCATACGAGCAGTACTTC CASSQGVSRGGPYEQYF - TRBJ2-7 - TRBV4-1
TGTGCCATCATCCGCGGGCAGGGGAATCACGAGCAGTACTTC CAIIRGQGNHEQYF - TRBJ2-7 - TRBV2
TGTGCCAGCAGCTTAAGGGGACGGGCTAGCGGGCCCACCACAGATACGCAGTATTTT CASSLRGRASGPTTDTQYF - TRBJ2-3 TRBD2 TRBV7-2
TGTGCCAGCTTACTAAGACGGGTGGGAAACACCATATATTTT CASLLRRVGNTIYF - TRBJ1-3 - TRBV21-1
TGTGCCAGCAGTTTCAGGAGCGGGGATTACTATGGCTACACCTTC CASSFRSGDYYGYTF - TRBJ1-2 - TRBV27
TGTGCCTGGAGGGGCAGGGAGGGCGATAATTCACCCCTCCACTTT CAWRGREGDNSPLHF - TRBJ1-6 - TRBV30
TGTGCCAGCGCCGCGGGACAGAGCACAGATACGCAGTATTTT CASAAGQSTDTQYF - TRBJ2-3 - TRBV18
TGCGCCAGCAGCCAAGATCCATTCAGGGAAATGTTGGCAGATACGCAGTATTTT CASSQDPFREMLADTQYF - TRBJ2-3 - TRBV4-3
TGTGCCAGCAGTTTATATAAACGGACAGGGGACGGGGGCTACACCTTC CASSLYKRTGDGGYTF - TRBJ1-2 TRBD1 TRBV28
TGTGCCAGCAGCTTGGGATCCCTAGCTACCCCCTACGAGCAGTACTTC CASSLGSLATPYEQYF - TRBJ2-7 - TRBV7-6
TGTGCCAGCAGTTCGTCGGGGGGAATTGAAAAACTGTTTTTT CASSSSGGIEKLFF - TRBJ1-4 - TRBV28
TGTGCCAGTAGTACCGTATGGGACAGGGCGATCCGCAATCAGCCCCAGCATTTT CASSTVWDRAIRNQPQHF - TRBJ1-5 TRBD1 TRBV19
TGCGCCAGCAGCCAGCAACAGGGGAACACTGAAGCTTTCTTT CASSQQQGNTEAFF - TRBJ1-1 - TRBV4-3
TGTGCCAGTCCCCCCAGCGGGGTAGGGTTCCCTCCTGAAGCTTTCTTT CASPPSGVGFPPEAFF - TRBJ1-1 - TRBV19
TGCGCCAGCAGCCAAGACGATCGTCGCGGGCGCAACTACGAGCAGTACTTC CASSQDDRRGRNYEQYF - TRBJ2-7 - TRBV4-3
TGTGCCAGCAGCTTAGGCGGTTTCGGGGTAAAAACCGGGGACGAGCAGTACTTC CASSLGGFGVKTGDEQYF - TRBJ2-7 - TRBV11-2
TGCAGCGTAGCCCGGACTGGCGAATCTACGGTAGAGCAGTACTTC CSVARTGESTVEQYF - TRBJ2-5 - TRBV29-1
TGTGCCAGCAGTTGGGACAGTGCCTATGGCTACACCTTC CASSWDSAYGYTF few TRBJ1-2 TRBD1 TRBV28
TGTGCCAGCTCCCACAGACAGGGGCTGTCCTCCTACGAGCAGTACTTC CASSHRQGLSSYEQYF - TRBJ2-7 TRBD1 TRBV18
TGTGCCAGCAGCTTAGATCTGGCCACCGGGGAGCTGTTTTTT CASSLDLATGELFF - TRBJ2-2 - TRBV7-9
TGTGCCAGCAGCTCCCAAGGGGACAGGAGCTCCTACGAGCAGTACTTC CASSSQGDRSSYEQYF - TRBJ2-7 TRBD1 TRBV7-3
TGTGCCAGCAGCACCGGTAGGAGTGCAGATACGCAGTATTTT CASSTGRSADTQYF - TRBJ2-3 - TRBV5-6
TGTGCCCGGGGGACTGGGAACACCGGGGAGCTGTTTTTT CARGTGNTGELFF - TRBJ2-2 - TRBV30
TGTGCCAGCTCACCGCGAGATCTAGCGGGAGTGATGGGTGAGCAGTTCTTC CASSPRDLAGVMGEQFF - TRBJ2-1 TRBD2 TRBV18
TGTGCCACCAGCAGAGACACGGCAAGGAGGTTTGAAAACATTCAGTACTTC CATSRDTARRFENIQYF - TRBJ2-4 - TRBV15
TGTGCCATCAGTGTAACGCAGGGCATGGCGGCGTCCGGAAACACCATATATTTT CAISVTQGMAASGNTIYF - TRBJ1-3 - TRBV10-3
TGTGCCAGCAGCTTGGATGGACTGACAGGGGATGAGCAGTTCTTC CASSLDGLTGDEQFF - TRBJ2-1 TRBD1 TRBV5-8
TGTGCCAGCAGTTCCCCTCGGGACAGGGGCCACAATGAGCAGTTCTTC CASSSPRDRGHNEQFF - TRBJ2-1 TRBD1 TRBV27
TGTGCCAGCGGATACCCTGACAGGGTAGCAGGTACCGGGGAGCTGTTTTTT CASGYPDRVAGTGELFF - TRBJ2-2 TRBD1 TRBV5-4
TGTGCCAGCTCACCTCAATCCGGGATCTCTGGGGCCAACGTCCTGACTTTC CASSPQSGISGANVLTF - TRBJ2-6 - TRBV18
TGCGCCAGCAGCCAAGTTTCCAGCGGGGACCATTGGTTACCTAGCTCCTACGAGCAGTACTTC CASSQVSSGDHWLPSSYEQYF once TRBJ2-7 TRBD2 TRBV4-3
TGTGCCAGTAGTATGTGGGGGTTGGGGAGGAACTTC CASSMWGLGRNF - TRBJ2-7 - TRBV19